This TCR beta chain derives from a study of T cells in Graves' hyperthyroidism and ophthalmopathy. Whole-study results and caveats: Appearing also in blood were most of the thyroid clonotypes expanded above 0.001.

Researchers defined stable Graves' hyperthyroidism as no ophthalmopathy progression within 18 months. PBMCs were derived from 10 ml fresh peripheral blood. The CDR3 regions of TCR beta were amplified from RNA transcripts. The TCR CDR3 first-round RT-PCR relied on the HTBI primer set. Via MiXCR, TCRdb re-called the multiplex PCR reads, giving one row per CDR3 protein. The sample has around 760,000 distinct CDR3 sequences; roughly a third are singletons. The V gene end was trimmed by 1 base and the J gene end by 3 bases; junction bases not matched to a gene: 5. The germline V gene has CDR1 SGHNT and CDR2 YYREEE (reference sequence). The CDR3 spans 16 residues. A word on this clonotype: Its antigen is not identified.

The origin of this receptor is a middle-aged woman with Graves' hyperthyroidism. The rearrangement links TRBV5-4 to TRBJ2-5, with 11 bases matching TRBD1. The sequenced sample consisted of blood. CDR3 sequence: CASSLSGTGGKETQYF. The CDR3 DNA reads as TGTGCCAGCAGCTTGTCCGGGACAGGGGGGAAAGAGACCCAGTACTTC.